The T cell receptor beta chain under discussion was sequenced for a study of regulatory T cells in long-lasting Graves disease. Study-level results: With a small sample size, accuracy may have been reduced.

Worth noting for this clonotype: Antigen specificity is unknown.

The sample's time point: persistent/refractory GD, antithyroid drugs over 5 years with positive TRAb. The TCR library used RNA extracted from PBMCs. Staff drew 8 to 9 milliliters of peripheral blood into EDTA tubes. The V gene end was trimmed by 5 bases and the J gene end by 4 bases; junction bases not matched to a gene: 5. The CDR3 covers 13 residues. Per germline, CDR1 DFQATT and CDR2 SNEGSKA (reference sequence). Researchers made TCR beta libraries by using iRepertoire HTBI primers and running Arm-PCR on CDR3 regions. TCRdb re-analysed the multiplex PCR reads in MiXCR, keeping a single row per CDR3 protein. This sample carries about 460,000 distinct CDR3 sequences, about 20% of them seen once, and the ten largest clones take under 15%.

This clonotype was sampled from a female donor with Graves disease. The chain employs TRBV20-1 and TRBJ1-1, with TRBD1 matching 9 bases. Sample: peripheral blood mononuclear cells (PBMCs), taken when the disease was refractory, from a patient treated with antithyroid drugs. CDR3 nucleotides: TGCAGTGCTGGGGACAGGGTAGGCACTGAAGCTTTCTTT. It specifies CSAGDRVGTEAFF.